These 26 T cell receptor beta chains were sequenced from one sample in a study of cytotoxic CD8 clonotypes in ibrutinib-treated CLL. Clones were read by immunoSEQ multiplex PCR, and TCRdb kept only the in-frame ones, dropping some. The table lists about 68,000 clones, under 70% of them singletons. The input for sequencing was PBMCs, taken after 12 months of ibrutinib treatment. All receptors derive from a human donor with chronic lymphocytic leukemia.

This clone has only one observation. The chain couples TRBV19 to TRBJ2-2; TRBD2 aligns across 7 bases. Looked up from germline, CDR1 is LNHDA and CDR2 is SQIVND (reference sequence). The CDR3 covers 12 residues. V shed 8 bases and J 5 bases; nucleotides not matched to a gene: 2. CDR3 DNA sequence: TGTGCCAGTCGGCGGGGGACCGGGGAGCTGTTTTTT. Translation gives CASRRGTGELFF.

Here the CDR3 DNA reads TGTGCCAGCAGCTTAGGGCACGACAACACCGGGGAGCTGTTTTTT. Its translation is CASSLGHDNTGELFF. This chain connects TRBV7-6 to TRBJ2-2, with D uncertain. V was shortened by 1 base and J by 2 bases, with 8 bases between the two germline ends. CDR1 and CDR2 (germline): SGHVS, FNYEAQ. This CDR3 is 15 amino acids long.

CDR3 amino acids: CASRRDRGTDSSPLHF. The CDR3 nucleotides are TGCGCCAGCAGGAGGGACAGGGGGACCGACAGTTCACCCCTCCACTTT. The chain couples TRBV5-1 to TRBJ1-6, with 11 bases lining up with TRBD1. The CDR3 is made up of 16 amino acids. V shed 5 bases, J shed 9 bases, and the junction held 10 bases outside the gene matches. Germline CDR1 reads SGHRS; CDR2 reads YFSETQ. Full variable domain (remainder filled in from reference TRBV5-1 and TRBJ1-6): KAGVTQTPRYLIKTRGQQVTLSCSPISGHRSVSWYQQTPGQGLQFLFEYFSETQRNKGNFPGRFSGRQFSNSRSEMNVSTLELGDSALYLCASRRDRGTDSSPLHFGNGTRLTVT.

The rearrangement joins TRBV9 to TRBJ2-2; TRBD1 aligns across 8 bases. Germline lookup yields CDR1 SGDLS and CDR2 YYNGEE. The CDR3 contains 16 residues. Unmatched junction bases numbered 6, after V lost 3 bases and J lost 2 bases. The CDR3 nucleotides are TGTGCCAGCAGCGGCCAGGGGGCCAAAAACACCGGGGAGCTGTTTTTT. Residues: CASSGQGAKNTGELFF. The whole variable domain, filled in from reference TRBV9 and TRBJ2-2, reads DSGVTQTPKHLITATGQRVTLRCSPRSGDLSVYWYQQSLDQGLQFLIQYYNGEERAKGNILERFSAQQFPDLHSELNLSSLELGDSALYFCASSGQGAKNTGELFFGEGSRLTVL.

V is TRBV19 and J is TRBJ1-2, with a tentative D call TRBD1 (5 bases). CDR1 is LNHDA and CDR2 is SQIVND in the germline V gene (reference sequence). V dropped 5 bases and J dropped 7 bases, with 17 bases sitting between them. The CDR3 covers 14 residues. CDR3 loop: CASSPLGVGVGYTF. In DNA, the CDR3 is TGTGCCAGTAGTCCCCTTGGCGTAGGGGTTGGCTACACCTTC.

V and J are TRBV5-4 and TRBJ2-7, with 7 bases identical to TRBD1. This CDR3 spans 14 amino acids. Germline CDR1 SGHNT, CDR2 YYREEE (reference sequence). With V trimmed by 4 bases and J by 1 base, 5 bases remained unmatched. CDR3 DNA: TGTGCCAGCAGCACGGCGACAGGGTCCTACGAGCAGTACTTC. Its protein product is CASSTATGSYEQYF.

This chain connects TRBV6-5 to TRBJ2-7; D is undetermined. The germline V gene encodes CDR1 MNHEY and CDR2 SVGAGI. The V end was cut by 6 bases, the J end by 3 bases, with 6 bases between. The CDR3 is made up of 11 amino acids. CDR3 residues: CASRGDYEQYF. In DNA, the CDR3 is TGTGCCAGCAGGGGTGACTACGAGCAGTACTTC.

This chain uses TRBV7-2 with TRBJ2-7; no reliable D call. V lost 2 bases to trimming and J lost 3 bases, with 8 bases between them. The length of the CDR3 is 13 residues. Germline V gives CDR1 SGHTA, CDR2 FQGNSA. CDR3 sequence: CASSLRLIYEQYF. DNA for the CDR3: TGTGCCAGCAGCTTAAGGCTAATCTACGAGCAGTACTTC.

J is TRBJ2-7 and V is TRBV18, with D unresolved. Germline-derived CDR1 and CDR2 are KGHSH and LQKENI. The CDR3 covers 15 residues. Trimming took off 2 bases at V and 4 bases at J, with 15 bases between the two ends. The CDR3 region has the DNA TGTGCCAGCTCACCATCCCGGGTCTCCCAATACGAGCAGTACTTC. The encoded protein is CASSPSRVSQYEQYF.

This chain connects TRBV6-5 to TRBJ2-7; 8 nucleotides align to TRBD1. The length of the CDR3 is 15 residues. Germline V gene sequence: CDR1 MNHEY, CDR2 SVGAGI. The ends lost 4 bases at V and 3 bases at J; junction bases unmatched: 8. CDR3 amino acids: CASSFVQGQDYEQYF. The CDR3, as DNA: TGTGCCAGCAGTTTTGTTCAGGGACAGGACTACGAGCAGTACTTC.

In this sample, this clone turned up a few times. Here the CDR3 reads CAWRPPRGNYGYTF. The CDR3 coding sequence is TGTGCCTGGAGACCCCCCCGTGGTAACTATGGCTACACCTTC. The V call is TRBV30, the J call TRBJ1-2; D gene ambiguous. Deletions cut 3 bases from V and 1 base from J, with 12 bases between. This CDR3 spans 14 amino acids. Germline loops: CDR1 GTSNPN, CDR2 SVGIG (reference sequence).

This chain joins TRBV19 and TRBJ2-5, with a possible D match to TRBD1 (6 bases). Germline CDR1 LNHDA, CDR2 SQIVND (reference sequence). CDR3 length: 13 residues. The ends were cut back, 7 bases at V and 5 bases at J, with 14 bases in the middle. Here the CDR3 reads CASTAVRGETQYF. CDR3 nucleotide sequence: TGTGCCAGTACCGCGGTAAGGGGGGAGACCCAGTACTTC.

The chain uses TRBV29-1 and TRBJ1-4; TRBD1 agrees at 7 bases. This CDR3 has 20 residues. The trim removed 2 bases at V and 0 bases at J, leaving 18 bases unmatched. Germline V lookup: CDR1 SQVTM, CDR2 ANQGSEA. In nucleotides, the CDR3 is TGCAGCGTTGAATGCTGCTCCCTTACAGGGGTTAGGGCAACTAATGAAAAACTGTTTTTT. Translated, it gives CSVECCSLTGVRATNEKLFF. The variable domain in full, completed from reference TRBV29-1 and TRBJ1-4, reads SAVISQKPSRDICQRGTSLTIQCQVDSQVTMMFWYRQQPGQSLTLIATANQGSEATYESGFVIDKFPISRPNLTFSTLTVSNMSPEDSSIYLCSVECCSLTGVRATNEKLFFGSGTQLSVL.

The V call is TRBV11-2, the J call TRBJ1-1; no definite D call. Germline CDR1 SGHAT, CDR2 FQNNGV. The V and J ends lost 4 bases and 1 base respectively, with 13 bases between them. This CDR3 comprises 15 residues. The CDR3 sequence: CASSYGNWPNTEAFF. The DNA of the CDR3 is TGTGCCAGCAGCTATGGGAATTGGCCGAACACTGAAGCTTTCTTT. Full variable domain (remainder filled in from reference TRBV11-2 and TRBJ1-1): EAGVAQSPRYKIIEKRQSVAFWCNPISGHATLYWYQQILGQGPKLLIQFQNNGVVDDSQLPKDRFSAERLKGVDSTLKIQPAKLEDSAVYLCASSYGNWPNTEAFFGQGTRLTVV.

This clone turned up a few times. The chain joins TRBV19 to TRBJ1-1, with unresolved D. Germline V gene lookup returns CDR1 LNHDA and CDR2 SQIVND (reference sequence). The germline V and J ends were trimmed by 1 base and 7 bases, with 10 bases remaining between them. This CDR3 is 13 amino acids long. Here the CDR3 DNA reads TGTGCCAGTAGTATAGCGGCCCCTAATGAAGCTTTCTTT. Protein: CASSIAAPNEAFF.

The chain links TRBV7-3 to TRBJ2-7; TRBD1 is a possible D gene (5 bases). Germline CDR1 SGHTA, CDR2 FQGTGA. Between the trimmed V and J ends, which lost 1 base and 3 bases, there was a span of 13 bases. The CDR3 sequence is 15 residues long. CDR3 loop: CASSLNGAGRYEQYF. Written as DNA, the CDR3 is TGTGCCAGCAGCTTAAATGGGGCAGGGCGCTACGAGCAGTACTTC.

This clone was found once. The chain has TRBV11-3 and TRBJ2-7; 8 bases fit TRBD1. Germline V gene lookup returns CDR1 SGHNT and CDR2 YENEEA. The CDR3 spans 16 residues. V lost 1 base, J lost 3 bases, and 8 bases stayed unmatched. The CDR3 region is CASSLGQGAGLYEQYF. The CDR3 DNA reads TGTGCCAGCAGCTTAGGGCAGGGGGCTGGGCTCTACGAGCAGTACTTC.

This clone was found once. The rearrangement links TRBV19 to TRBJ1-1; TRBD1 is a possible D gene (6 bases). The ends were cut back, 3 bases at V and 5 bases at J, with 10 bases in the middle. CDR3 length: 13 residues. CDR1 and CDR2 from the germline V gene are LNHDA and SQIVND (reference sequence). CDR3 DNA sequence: TGTGCCAGTAGTATGGGGGCTGGGACTGAAGCTTTCTTT. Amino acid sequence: CASSMGAGTEAFF.

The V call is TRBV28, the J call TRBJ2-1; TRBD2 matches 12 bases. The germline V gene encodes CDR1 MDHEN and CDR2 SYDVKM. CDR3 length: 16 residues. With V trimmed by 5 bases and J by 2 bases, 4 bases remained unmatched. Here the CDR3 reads CASSAPSGGAYNEQFF. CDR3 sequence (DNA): TGTGCCAGCAGTGCTCCTAGCGGGGGGGCCTACAATGAGCAGTTCTTC.

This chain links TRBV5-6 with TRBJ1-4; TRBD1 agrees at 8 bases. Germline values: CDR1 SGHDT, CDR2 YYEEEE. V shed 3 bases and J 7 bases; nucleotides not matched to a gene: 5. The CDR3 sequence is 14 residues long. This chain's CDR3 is CASSSGGYSEKLFF. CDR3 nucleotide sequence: TGTGCCAGCAGCTCAGGGGGCTATTCTGAAAAACTGTTTTTT.

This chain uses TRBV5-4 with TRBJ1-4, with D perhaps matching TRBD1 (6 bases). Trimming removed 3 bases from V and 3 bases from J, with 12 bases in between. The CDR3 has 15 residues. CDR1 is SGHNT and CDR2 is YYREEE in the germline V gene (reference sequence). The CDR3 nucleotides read TGTGCCAGCAGCTACCGGGACATTGCTAATGAAAAACTGTTTTTT. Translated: CASSYRDIANEKLFF. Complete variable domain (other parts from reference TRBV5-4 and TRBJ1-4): ETGVTQSPTHLIKTRGQQVTLRCSSQSGHNTVSWYQQALGQGPQFIFQYYREEENGRGNFPPRFSGLQFPNYSSELNVNALELDDSALYLCASSYRDIANEKLFFGSGTQLSVL.

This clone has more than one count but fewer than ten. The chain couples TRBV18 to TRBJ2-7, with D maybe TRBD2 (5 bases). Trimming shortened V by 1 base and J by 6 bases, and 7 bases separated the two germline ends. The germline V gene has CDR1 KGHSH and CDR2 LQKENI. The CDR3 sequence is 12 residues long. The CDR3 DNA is TGTGCCAGCTCACCACTTAGCGCCGAGCAGTACTTC. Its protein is CASSPLSAEQYF.

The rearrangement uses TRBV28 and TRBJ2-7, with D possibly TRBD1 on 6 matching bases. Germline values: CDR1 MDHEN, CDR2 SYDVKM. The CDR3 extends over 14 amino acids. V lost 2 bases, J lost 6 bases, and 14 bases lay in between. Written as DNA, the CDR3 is TGTGCCAGCAGTTTAGGGGCAGGGGTGCGCGAGCAGTACTTC. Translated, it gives CASSLGAGVREQYF.

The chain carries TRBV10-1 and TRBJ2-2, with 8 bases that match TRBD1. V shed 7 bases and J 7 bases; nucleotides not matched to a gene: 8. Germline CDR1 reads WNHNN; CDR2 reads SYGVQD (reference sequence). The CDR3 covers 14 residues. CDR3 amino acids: CASNSGQGSGELFF. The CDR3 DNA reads TGCGCCAGCAACTCCGGACAGGGCAGCGGGGAGCTGTTTTTT.

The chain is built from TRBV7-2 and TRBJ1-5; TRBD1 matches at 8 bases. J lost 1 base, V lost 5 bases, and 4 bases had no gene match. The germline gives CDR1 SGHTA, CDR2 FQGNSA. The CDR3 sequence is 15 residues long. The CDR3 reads CASSPGGSSNQPQHF. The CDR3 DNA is TGTGCCAGCAGCCCAGGGGGCAGCAGCAATCAGCCCCAGCATTTT.

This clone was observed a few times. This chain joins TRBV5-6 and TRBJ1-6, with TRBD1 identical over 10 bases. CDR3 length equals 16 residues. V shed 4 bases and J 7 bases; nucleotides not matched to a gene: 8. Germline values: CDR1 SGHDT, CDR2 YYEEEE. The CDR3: CASSGGTGDTNSPLHF. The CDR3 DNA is TGTGCCAGCAGCGGCGGGACAGGGGATACAAATTCACCCCTCCACTTT.